The 27 T cell receptor beta chains reported below all come from one sample, sequenced in a study of vaccination and CD4 T cells after COVID-19. Cultured CD4+ T cell DNA was sequenced using the Oncomine TCR Beta short-read assay. Each CDR3 protein is one row after TCRdb ran MiXCR on the PCR reads. The table has some 16,000 distinct CDR3 sequences, 73% seen once. Treatment given: 10-day PBMC culture with coronavirus spike peptide pools or control peptides (ViraFEST assay). These receptors lack a known antigen. The sequencing sample was made of CD4+ T cells from blood, cultured in vitro. These receptors were obtained from a human donor who had recovered from COVID-19.

The J gene is TRBJ1-2, the V gene TRBV20-1, with D maybe TRBD1 (5 bases). From germline, CDR1 is DFQATT and CDR2 SNEGSKA (reference sequence). Trimming cost V 2 bases and J 6 bases, with 16 bases left between them. This CDR3 region has 14 residues. Here the CDR3 reads CSARPDTYSNGYTF. The DNA for the CDR3 is TGCAGTGCTAGACCGGACACGTACTCGAATGGCTACACCTTC.

The genes are TRBV1 and TRBJ1-2; the table's D gene call, TRBD1, was not cross checked with the DNA. TRBV1 is termed a pseudogene. The CDR3 runs 17 residues. The CDR3 region has the DNA TGCACCAGCAGCCCCCGGGGGTTGTGGGGGGGCGCGGGTGGCTACACCTTC. The encoded protein is CTSSPRGLWGGAGGYTF.

The rearrangement joins TRBV15 to TRBJ1-3; 9 bases line up with TRBD1. This CDR3 region has 14 residues. CDR1 and CDR2 (germline): LNHNV, YYDKDF (reference sequence). The ends lost 8 bases at V and 3 bases at J; junction bases unmatched: 5. The CDR3 region is CATQTGGNGNTIYF. The CDR3 DNA follows: TGTGCCACCCAAACAGGGGGCAATGGAAACACCATATATTTT.

This clonotype was seen once. V gene TRBV19 combines with J gene TRBJ2-7; 7 bases are a match to TRBD1. The V and J ends lost 4 bases and 5 bases, in that order; junction bases with no gene match: 11. The CDR3 is 15 amino acids. CDR1 is LNHDA and CDR2 is SQIVND in the germline V gene (reference sequence). The CDR3 loop is CASSTLTGTANEQYF. The DNA of the CDR3 is TGTGCCAGTAGTACCTTGACAGGGACGGCCAACGAGCAGTACTTC.

This clonotype was seen a single time. The genes are TRBV20-1 and TRBJ1-5; 7 positions agree with TRBD1. After removal of 1 base from V and 5 bases from J, the junction contained 5 bases not matched to a gene. The CDR3 loop spans 14 amino acids. Germline values: CDR1 DFQATT, CDR2 SNEGSKA (reference sequence). The CDR3 region is CSARVRQGDQPQHF. CDR3 DNA: TGCAGTGCTAGAGTCCGACAGGGCGATCAGCCCCAGCATTTT.

CDR3 sequence (DNA): TGTGCCGGGGGGAAAGGTCAAGAGACCCAGTACTTC. Its translation is CAGGKGQETQYF. The chain links TRBV2 to TRBJ2-5; a possible D gene is TRBD2 (6 bases). V lost 11 bases to trimming and J lost 2 bases, with 12 bases between them. This CDR3 comprises 12 residues. CDR1 is SNHLY and CDR2 is FYNNEI in the germline V gene.

The V and J genes are TRBV6-2 or TRBV6-3 and TRBJ2-7, with 8 positions matching TRBD2. Germline V gene lookup returns CDR1 MNHEY and CDR2 SVGEGT. The CDR3 contains 17 residues. V lost 6 bases to trimming and J lost 3 bases; unmatched junction nucleotides: 16. CDR3 sequence reads: CASSLSGTRSLLYEQYF. The CDR3, as DNA: TGTGCCAGCAGCCTTTCCGGGACTAGAAGTCTACTCTACGAGCAGTACTTC.

This clonotype appeared a few times. The gene calls are TRBV7-2 and TRBJ1-5; D not resolved. Deletions cut 5 bases from V and 6 bases from J, with 14 bases between. Germline CDR1 and CDR2: SGHTA and FQGNSA. The CDR3 consists of 14 residues. The CDR3 DNA is TGTGCCAGCAGCCAGAGTCGTAGTAGTCAGCCCCAGCATTTT. Translated: CASSQSRSSQPQHF.

This clonotype came up a few times. The CDR3 region has the DNA TGTGCCAGCACCCCCCGGGACAACGCGCCCCTCCACTTT. It encodes CASTPRDNAPLHF. This rearrangement joins TRBV6-1 to TRBJ1-6; perhaps TRBD1 as D (6 bases). This CDR3 comprises 13 residues. The germline gives CDR1 MNHNS, CDR2 SASEGT. The V end was cut by 7 bases, the J end by 13 bases, with 17 bases between.

This clonotype was observed a handful of times. The rearrangement joins TRBV15 to TRBJ1-1; D uncertain. The CDR3 loop spans 15 amino acids. Germline V gene sequence: CDR1 LNHNV, CDR2 YYDKDF (reference sequence). V lost 0 bases to trimming and J lost 0 bases, with 8 bases between them. This chain's CDR3 is CATSRDGPLNTEAFF. The CDR3 DNA is TGTGCCACCAGCAGAGATGGCCCCTTGAACACTGAAGCTTTCTTT.

This clonotype was counted once. This chain connects TRBV27 to TRBJ2-7; D call uncertain. Deletions cut 3 bases from V and 3 bases from J, with 9 bases between. Per germline, CDR1 MNHEY and CDR2 SMNVEV (reference sequence). The CDR3 covers 13 residues. The CDR3 reads CASSFLPYYEQYF. For the CDR3, the DNA is TGTGCCAGCAGTTTTCTCCCCTACTACGAGCAGTACTTC.

The chain carries TRBV20-1 and TRBJ1-3, with D possibly TRBD1 on 5 matching bases. Germline-derived CDR1 and CDR2 are DFQATT and SNEGSKA (reference sequence). Trimming stripped 0 bases from V and 0 bases from J, with 15 bases between. The CDR3 spans 17 residues. The CDR3 DNA sequence: TGCAGTGCTAGAGATTTCGATTCAGGGCACTCTGGAAACACCATATATTTT. This gives the protein CSARDFDSGHSGNTIYF.

V is TRBV7-9 and J is TRBJ1-1, with D possibly matching TRBD1 (5 bases). Germline CDR1 and CDR2: SEHNR and FQNEAQ (reference sequence). With 1 base removed from V and 4 bases from J, the gap between germline ends came to 13 bases. The CDR3 has 15 amino acids. The CDR3 loop reads CASSLGRQGVTEAFF. CDR3 DNA sequence: TGTGCCAGCAGCTTAGGACGGCAGGGAGTCACTGAAGCTTTCTTT.

This chain uses TRBV15 with TRBJ2-2; 7 positions match TRBD2. Germline trimming cut 6 bases from V and 1 base from J; bases unmatched to any gene: 5. This CDR3 region has 15 residues. Germline-derived CDR1 and CDR2 are LNHNV and YYDKDF (reference sequence). The DNA for the CDR3 is TGTGCCACCAGAGCGGGACTCCAGAACACCGGGGAGCTGTTTTTT. As protein: CATRAGLQNTGELFF.

The chain has TRBV10-3 and TRBJ1-6; 9 nucleotides agree with TRBD1. Looked up from germline, CDR1 is ENHRY and CDR2 is SYGVKD. V shed 3 bases, J shed 9 bases, and the junction held 6 bases outside the gene matches. The CDR3 has 15 amino acids. CDR3 bases: TGTGCCATCAGTGACCGGACAGGGGTCGGTTCACCCCTCCACTTT. This translates into CAISDRTGVGSPLHF.

The chain joins TRBV18 to TRBJ1-5; 8 positions match TRBD1. The V gene's germline CDR1 is KGHSH and CDR2 LQKENI. The length of the CDR3 is 13 residues. The V gene end was trimmed by 6 bases and the J gene end by 6 bases; junction bases not matched to a gene: 4. CDR3 loop: CASSPTGVQPQHF. DNA of the CDR3: TGTGCCAGCTCGCCGACAGGGGTTCAGCCCCAGCATTTT. The full variable domain, completed using reference TRBV18 and TRBJ1-5, is NAGVMQNPRHLVRRRGQEARLRCSPMKGHSHVYWYRQLPEEGLKFMVYLQKENIIDESGMPKERFSAEFPKEGPSILRIQQVVRGDSAAYFCASSPTGVQPQHFGDGTRLSIL.

The chain recombines TRBV6-1 with TRBJ2-3; TRBD2 is a possible D gene (5 bases). V dropped 0 bases and J dropped 1 base, with 8 bases sitting between them. The CDR3 has 15 residues. Germline values: CDR1 MNHNS, CDR2 SASEGT. The CDR3 bases are TGTGCCAGCAGTGAAGCTGGGCGGGGCACAGATACGCAGTATTTT. It encodes CASSEAGRGTDTQYF.

This CDR3 is CATAPRGQAAYEQYF. The DNA of the CDR3 is TGTGCAACTGCCCCACGGGGACAGGCCGCCTACGAGCAGTACTTC. The chain links TRBV6-1 to TRBJ2-7, with TRBD1 matching 8 bases. The CDR3 contains 15 residues. Germline loops: CDR1 MNHNS, CDR2 SASEGT.

The chain links TRBV6-2 or TRBV6-3 to TRBJ1-5; D ambiguous. Trimming stripped 6 bases from V and 1 base from J, with 13 bases between. Germline V gene data show CDR1 as MNHEY and CDR2 as SVGEGT. This CDR3 has 15 amino acids. The CDR3 bases are TGTGCCAGCAGCCCCTCCCTTGGGAGCAATCAGCCCCAGCATTTT. Translating gives CASSPSLGSNQPQHF.

The chain uses TRBV6-1 and TRBJ1-4; 11 positions agree with TRBD1. Germline values: CDR1 MNHNS, CDR2 SASEGT. The ends lost 6 bases at V and 5 bases at J; junction bases unmatched: 2. This CDR3 is 14 amino acids long. CDR3 coding DNA: TGTGCCAGCAGCCGGGACAGGGGGAATGAAAAACTGTTTTTT. Amino acid sequence: CASSRDRGNEKLFF.

This chain connects TRBV6-1 to TRBJ1-2; 7 bases fit TRBD1. Per the germline V gene, CDR1 is MNHNS and CDR2 is SASEGT. The CDR3 is 13 amino acids. Losses at the gene ends were 6 bases for V and 4 bases for J; bases not matched to a gene: 5. CDR3 DNA: TGTGCCAGCAGCCCGGGACAGTTCTATGGCTACACCTTC. The encoded protein is CASSPGQFYGYTF.

The V call is TRBV15, the J call TRBJ1-5; D is possibly TRBD1 (6 bases). The CDR3 length is 15 residues. From germline, CDR1 is LNHNV and CDR2 YYDKDF (reference sequence). Trimming pared 3 bases from V and 6 bases from J, leaving 15 bases between. CDR3 sequence: CATSSWGRGAQPQHF. Here the CDR3 DNA reads TGTGCCACCAGCAGCTGGGGCAGGGGAGCTCAGCCCCAGCATTTT.

There are a few counts of this clonotype. V usage is TRBV7-9 and J usage is TRBJ2-5, with 11 bases lining up with TRBD2. The germline V gene encodes CDR1 SEHNR and CDR2 FQNEAQ (reference sequence). The V segment lost 5 bases and the J segment 4 bases; nucleotides outside the gene matches: 9. The CDR3 totals 16 residues. CDR3 coding DNA: TGTGCCAGCAGCCATAACCCACTAGCGGGAGCAGAGACCCAGTACTTC. Encoded protein: CASSHNPLAGAETQYF.

This rearrangement joins TRBV7-2 to TRBJ2-3; D unclear. Per the germline V gene, CDR1 is SGHTA and CDR2 is FQGNSA. This CDR3 is built from 14 residues. Deletions cut 5 bases from V and 0 bases from J, with 9 bases between. The CDR3 DNA reads as TGTGCCAGCAGCCCACCCCCAAGCACAGATACGCAGTATTTT. Its protein is CASSPPPSTDTQYF.

The chain employs TRBV6-2 or TRBV6-3 and TRBJ2-5; D is perhaps TRBD1 (5 bases). Germline values: CDR1 MNHEY, CDR2 SVGEGT. Trimming shortened V by 0 bases and J by 2 bases, and 10 bases separated the two germline ends. This CDR3 comprises 15 residues. The CDR3 DNA reads TGTGCCAGCAGTTACTCAGGGGTTTCACAAGAGACCCAGTACTTC. As protein: CASSYSGVSQETQYF.

The chain carries TRBV4-3 and TRBJ2-1; 7 bases agree with TRBD2. The V gene end was trimmed by 5 bases and the J gene end by 0 bases; junction bases not matched to a gene: 13. This CDR3 spans 18 amino acids. In germline, CDR1 is LGHNA, CDR2 YSLEER. CDR3 DNA sequence: TGCGCCAGCAGCTTTGGACTAGGAGGGGCGGGCTCCTACAATGAGCAGTTCTTC. Amino acid sequence: CASSFGLGGAGSYNEQFF.

This chain links TRBV5-1 with TRBJ2-3, with D possibly being TRBD2 (6 bases). Germline loops: CDR1 SGHRS, CDR2 YFSETQ. Trimming shortened V by 5 bases and J by 1 base, and 11 bases separated the two germline ends. The CDR3 is made up of 14 amino acids. CDR3 DNA sequence: TGCGCCAGCAGGAATAGCGGCCGCACAGATACGCAGTATTTT. This translates into CASRNSGRTDTQYF.